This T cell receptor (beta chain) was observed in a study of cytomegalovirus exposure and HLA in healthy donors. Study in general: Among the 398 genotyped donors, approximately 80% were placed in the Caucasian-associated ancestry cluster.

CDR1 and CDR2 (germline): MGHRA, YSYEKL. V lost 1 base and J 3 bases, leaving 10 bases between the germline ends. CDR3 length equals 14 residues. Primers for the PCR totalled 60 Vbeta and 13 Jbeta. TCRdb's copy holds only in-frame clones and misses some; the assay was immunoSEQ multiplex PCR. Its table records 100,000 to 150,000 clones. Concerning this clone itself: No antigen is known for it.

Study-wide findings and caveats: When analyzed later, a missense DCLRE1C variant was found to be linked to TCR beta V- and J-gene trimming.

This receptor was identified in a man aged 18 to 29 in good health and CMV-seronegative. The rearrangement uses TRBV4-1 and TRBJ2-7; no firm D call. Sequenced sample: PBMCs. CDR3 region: CASSQGASVYEQYF. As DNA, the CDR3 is TGCGCCAGCAGCCAAGGCGCCTCTGTCTACGAGCAGTACTTC.